This TCR beta chain was recorded in a study of a mutant IDH1 vaccine in newly diagnosed glioma. In the study overall: Treated patients, averaging roughly 40 years, were about 60% male and approximately 38% female. Every participant had undergone radiotherapy, temozolomide, or both before, and most underwent both.

Time point denoted: baseline, week 1 (first vaccination visit). As to treatment: pre-vaccination baseline after standard-of-care therapy. New WHO grade 3 or 4 astrocytomas that were IDH1-mutant and ATRX-lost had been found in donors. Concerning this clone: Its target is not known.

Study-wide results and limits: There were vaccine-induced immune responses in around 94% of the patients.

This CDR3 is 16 amino acids long. Germline V lookup: CDR1 SGHNT, CDR2 YYREEE (reference sequence). The trim removed 1 base at V and 8 bases at J, leaving 7 bases unmatched. Profiled with immunoSEQ multiplex PCR; TCRdb holds only in-frame clones, not every one. The sample lists under 90,000 clones, around 74% occurring once. V gene TRBV5-4 combines with J gene TRBJ2-1; 12 bases map to TRBD2. The source was PBMCs, collected from a glioma patient treated with radiotherapy, temozolomide or both. The receptor comes from a man aged 50-60 years with glioma. CDR3 sequence: CASSLQASGGAHEQFF. CDR3 sequence (DNA): TGTGCCAGCAGCTTGCAGGCTAGCGGGGGGGCCCATGAGCAGTTCTTC.